This T cell receptor (beta chain) was profiled in a study of T cells in Graves' hyperthyroidism and ophthalmopathy. Study findings and constraints: Most thyroid clonotypes with frequency above 0.001 were detected in blood. Ophthalmopathy stood apart from stable hyperthyroidism in a 13 V-J model.

It was uncontrolled infection, other autoimmune disease, pregnancy or lactation that excluded patients. Fresh 10 ml peripheral blood yielded PBMCs. This CDR3 is built from 10 residues. Germline CDR1 SGDLS, CDR2 YYNGEE. V lost 0 bases and J lost 6, with 0 bases in between. RNA transcripts served as the template for amplifying TCR beta CDR3 regions. With the HTBI primer set, the TCR CDR3 went through a first round of RT-PCR. Via MiXCR, TCRdb re-called the multiplex PCR reads, giving one row per CDR3 protein. The table records about 96,000 distinct CDR3 sequences, 51% of them present only once. To note about this clonotype: What it binds is unknown.

This chain connects TRBV9 to TRBJ2-5; D not resolved. The sequence derives from a woman aged 35 to 49 with Graves' hyperthyroidism. What was sequenced was blood. CDR3 bases: TGTGCCAGCAGCGTAGAGACCCAGTACTTC. It encodes CASSVETQYF.